The entry below gives a single T cell receptor beta chain sequence along with its context. What it binds is not known. The V end lost 6 bases, the J end lost 7 bases, and 15 bases lay between the germline ends. CDR1 and CDR2 (germline): MNHNS, SASEGT. The length of the CDR3 is 13 residues. Healthy Caucasians supplied all donations. This sample stems from a study of identical twins. TCRdb called the 5' RACE reads again in MiXCR, with one record for every CDR3 protein. The sample yields approximately 500,000 distinct CDR3 sequences, more than 20% seen once. Study-level findings and limits: While abundant cord blood beta clonotypes carried fewer insertions, memory repertoires showed no such pattern.

This sample was shared with a second study, whose subject was T cells expressing NK-cell markers. According to that study: Roughly 1.0-8% of CD8+ T cells in a handful of donors belonged to dominant NKG2C+ clonotypes.

This TCR came from a woman aged 18-30 years in good health. The sequenced sample consisted of CD4+ T cells sorted from blood. The chain couples TRBV6-1 to TRBJ1-2, with D possibly being TRBD1 (5 bases). The CDR3 here is CASSRYGTGGYTF. CDR3 sequence (DNA): TGTGCCAGCAGCCGCTATGGGACGGGTGGCTACACCTTC.